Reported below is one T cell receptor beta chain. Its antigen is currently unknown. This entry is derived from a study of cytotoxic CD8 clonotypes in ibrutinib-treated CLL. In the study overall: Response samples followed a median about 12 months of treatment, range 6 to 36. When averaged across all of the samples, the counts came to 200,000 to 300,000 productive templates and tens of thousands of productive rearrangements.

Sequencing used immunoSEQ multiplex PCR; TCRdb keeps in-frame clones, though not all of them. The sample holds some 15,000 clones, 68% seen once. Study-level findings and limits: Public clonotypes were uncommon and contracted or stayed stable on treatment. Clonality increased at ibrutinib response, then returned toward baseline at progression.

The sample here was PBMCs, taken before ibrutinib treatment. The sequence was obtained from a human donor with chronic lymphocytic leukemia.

For the CDR3, the DNA is TGTGCCAGCAGCTTAGGTCCGGGGAAGAACACTGAAGCTTTCTTT. This encodes CASSLGPGKNTEAFF. The rearrangement links TRBV11-3 to TRBJ1-1, with D hard to call. Trimming took 1 base from V and 1 from J, leaving 10 bases between them. Germline lookup yields CDR1 SGHNT and CDR2 YENEEA. The CDR3 spans 15 residues.